This is a list of T cell receptor beta chains from one sample in a study of T cells in Graves' hyperthyroidism and ophthalmopathy. TCRdb recomputed calls from the multiplex PCR reads with MiXCR, one row per CDR3 protein. The sample records around 360,000 distinct CDR3 sequences, roughly 15% being singletons. Sequenced input: blood. The receptors come from a woman between 55 and 75 years old with Graves' ophthalmopathy. Each CDR3 is given with its conserved first and last residue. A D gene is named only where the DNA matches it firmly. A clone size is listed for some rows: how often the clone was seen (once, few, many), or a class if it is expanded.

cdr3_nt cdr3_aa j_call v_call d_call clone_size
TGCGCCAGCAGACTCGCAGCGGGAGAGGCGGATACGCAGTATTTT CASRLAAGEADTQYF TRBJ2-3 TRBV5-1 TRBD2 many
TGTGCCAGCAGTTTATCCGGCGGGGAAGAGACCCAGTACTTC CASSLSGGEETQYF TRBJ2-5 TRBV27 - many
TGTGCCAGCAGTTCGGGACTAGCGGGGATCAATGAGCAGTTCTTC CASSSGLAGINEQFF TRBJ2-1 TRBV12-3/TRBV12-4 TRBD2 -
TGCAGTGCTAGTCCCCGGCGGAACTACGAGCAGTACTTC CSASPRRNYEQYF TRBJ2-7 TRBV20-1 - few
TGTGCCAGCAGCTGGCGGGATACGCAGTATTTT CASSWRDTQYF TRBJ2-3 TRBV5-4 - -
TGTGCCAGCGCCCGGGACAGGGGGCTTCCTTTCTTT CASARDRGLPFF TRBJ1-1 TRBV18 TRBD1 many
TGTGCCAGCAGTGTGGGGGGGCCCCCAGATACGCAGTATTTT CASSVGGPPDTQYF TRBJ2-3 TRBV6-1 - many
TGCGCCAGCACCCCAGGTGGGAACACTGAAGCTTTCTTT CASTPGGNTEAFF TRBJ1-1 TRBV5-1 - many
TGTCCGCAGCAGTCCCCTCTTCTCTCTACAGGGGATAATCAGCCCCAGCATTTT CPQQSPLLSTGDNQPQHF TRBJ1-5 TRBV12-3/TRBV12-4 TRBD1 few
TGTGCCATCAGTGGTAGGGGGCCGACTGGGGCCAACGTCCTGACTTTC CAISGRGPTGANVLTF TRBJ2-6 TRBV10-3 TRBD1 -
TGTGCCAGCAGCTTAGATCTTACCAACTATGGCTACACCTTC CASSLDLTNYGYTF TRBJ1-2 TRBV11-2 - many
TGTGCCAGCACACCAGGGGTGAGCACTGAAGCTTTCTTT CASTPGVSTEAFF TRBJ1-1 TRBV18 - -
TGTGCCTCGGGACGGCGCAATCAGCCCCAGCATTTT CASGRRNQPQHF TRBJ1-5 TRBV30 - many
TGTGCCAGCAGCTTAAGGGATGGCGGGGAGCTGTTTTTT CASSLRDGGELFF TRBJ2-2 TRBV7-3 - many
TGCGCCAGCAGCTTGGAAGGTCCGAACTATGGCTACACCTTC CASSLEGPNYGYTF TRBJ1-2 TRBV5-1 - -
TGCGCCAGCAGCCGAGACAGGACCTCTAGCACAGATACGCAGTATTTT CASSRDRTSSTDTQYF TRBJ2-3 TRBV5-1 - many
TGCGCCAGCAGCCCTACGACAGCGAACACTGAAGCTTTCTTT CASSPTTANTEAFF TRBJ1-1 TRBV5-1 - few
TGTGCCAGCAGTGACCGATCTAGCGGTTCCTACGAGCAGTACTTC CASSDRSSGSYEQYF TRBJ2-7 TRBV6-1 TRBD2 many
TGTGCCGGCAGCCCACGGGGGGGGGGACTCAGCACAGATACGCAGTATTTT CAGSPRGGGLSTDTQYF TRBJ2-3 TRBV7-2 TRBD2 -
TGTGCCAGCAGCGAACGGACAGGAACCCGGGAGCTGTTTTTT CASSERTGTRELFF TRBJ2-2 TRBV7-8 TRBD1 -
TGTGCCAGCAGCCCCCTCCTAGCGGCCGGACAAGAGACCCAGTACTTC CASSPLLAAGQETQYF TRBJ2-5 TRBV3-1 TRBD2 many
TGTGCCAGCAGTTTCGGCATGGGGGGGGACAATCAGCCCCAGCATTTT CASSFGMGGDNQPQHF TRBJ1-5 TRBV27 - -
TGTGCCAGCAGCCAAGATCGAGTTCTACCCCTCCACTTT CASSQDRVLPLHF TRBJ1-6 TRBV3-1 - many
TGTGCCAGCAGTCAAGCCGGGACAGGGGTCGGGGAGCTGTTTTTT CASSQAGTGVGELFF TRBJ2-2 TRBV4-2 TRBD1 many
TGTGCCAGCAGTTCCCAAGGTCTCTCCTACGAGCAGTACTTC CASSSQGLSYEQYF TRBJ2-7 TRBV7-9 - -
TGTGCCAGCAGCGCAGGGAACCCTAGCACAGATACGCAGTATTTT CASSAGNPSTDTQYF TRBJ2-3 TRBV3-1 - many
TGCAGCGTTGACCTCCGGAGCACAGATACGCAGTATTTT CSVDLRSTDTQYF TRBJ2-3 TRBV29-1 - many
TGTGCCAGCAGCGTAGTAGGACAGGGTGGGGCTGAGCAGTTCTTC CASSVVGQGGAEQFF TRBJ2-1 TRBV9 TRBD1 many
TGTGCCAGCAGCCCCGGGACATTCTCCTACGAGCAGTACTTC CASSPGTFSYEQYF TRBJ2-7 TRBV6-1 - few
TGTGCCAGCAGCCAAGTACAGGGGCATCTAAACACCATGTATTTT CASSQVQGHLNTMYF TRBJ1-3 TRBV3-1 TRBD1 many
TGTGCCAGCAGGCAACTAGCGGAATCCTACAATGAGCAGTTCTTC CASRQLAESYNEQFF TRBJ2-1 TRBV2 TRBD2 many
TGTGCCAGCAGGCGGACGGGCCGAGGGACTAGTGAAAAACTGTTTTTT CASRRTGRGTSEKLFF TRBJ1-4 TRBV27 - -
TGCGCCAGCAGCTTGGAGGGAAGTCTACTCGAGCAGTACTTC CASSLEGSLLEQYF TRBJ2-7 TRBV5-1 - many
TGTGCCAGCATCGCAGCGGGAGGGGCGGCAGATACGCAGTATTTT CASIAAGGAADTQYF TRBJ2-3 TRBV28 TRBD2 many
TGCGCCAGCAGCTTGTATCAAGGGCTAAGCTCCTACGAGCAGTACTTC CASSLYQGLSSYEQYF TRBJ2-7 TRBV5-1 - many
TGCAGTGCTGACGCCCGTAGCGGGACAAAAGAGACCCAGTACTTC CSADARSGTKETQYF TRBJ2-5 TRBV20-1 TRBD2 many
TGTGCCACCAGTGACAACAGGGCCACCGGGGAGCTGTTTTTT CATSDNRATGELFF TRBJ2-2 TRBV24-1 - -
TGTGCCAGTAGCCCAGGGACAGGGATTCGGACTGAAGCTTTCTTT CASSPGTGIRTEAFF TRBJ1-1 TRBV19 TRBD1 medium-sized
TGTGCCAGCAGAGACAGGGGAGGCACAGATACGCAGTATTTT CASRDRGGTDTQYF TRBJ2-3 TRBV2 TRBD1 many
TGTGCCAGCAGTGAAGACAGGGATTATTCACCCCTCCACTTT CASSEDRDYSPLHF TRBJ1-6 TRBV6-1 - -
TGTGCCACCAGTGATAACCAGGGATCTCAGCCCCAGCATTTT CATSDNQGSQPQHF TRBJ1-5 TRBV24-1 - few
TGTGCCAGCAGTGCCAGGGGGGAGGCTGAAGCTTTCTTT CASSARGEAEAFF TRBJ1-1 TRBV2 TRBD1 many
TGTGCCAGCAGTTACTCAAAGACAACACCCGCGGGGGCCAACGTCCTGACTTTC CASSYSKTTPAGANVLTF TRBJ2-6 TRBV6-5 - -
TGTGCCAGCAGTGTTGAGGGACAATCCTACGAGCAGTACTTC CASSVEGQSYEQYF TRBJ2-7 TRBV2 - few
TGTGCCAGTGTAAGAACCGGGACAGGGGGGGTACGCTCCTACAATGAGCAGTTCTTC CASVRTGTGGVRSYNEQFF TRBJ2-1 TRBV19 TRBD1 -